The clone carrying this TCR beta chain was detected once. The data are from a study of blood T cell repertoires in COVID-19. On the study more broadly: COVID-19 samples, acute and convalescent, were from the United States, Italy and Spain.

The V segment lost 5 bases and the J segment 7 bases; nucleotides outside the gene matches: 6. CDR1 is SGHNT, CDR2 YENEEA, per germline. The CDR3 runs to 16 residues. Original data processing: It was from reference gene primer amplification that nucleated cell counts were estimated. Using immunoSEQ multiplex PCR, the repertoire was profiled, and TCRdb retains in-frame clones only, with some absent. For V, J and clone size, that table is used; D and trimming come from the DNA. Of some 300,000 clones in the sample, 90% were seen once. This clonotype was obtained from a woman in her thirties or forties with COVID-19, enrolled during active disease. The chain employs TRBV11-3 and TRBJ2-2, with TRBD2 identical over 14 bases. What was sequenced was peripheral blood. This CDR3 reads CASSPRLAGGHGELFF. The CDR3 DNA reads TGTGCCAGCAGCCCGCGACTAGCGGGAGGGCACGGGGAGCTGTTTTTT.